This TCR beta chain was obtained from a study of shared clonotypes between healthy human individuals. Study results and limitations: What naive subsets generally showed was a larger estimated richness than memory subsets showed.

Germline CDR1 reads SGHRS; CDR2 reads YFSETQ. The V end lost 0 bases, the J end lost 2 bases, and 10 bases lay between the germline ends. CDR3 length: 15 amino acids. Around 32,000 T cell genomes, or approximately 190 ng DNA, went into the sorted-subset replicate PCRs. Repertoires were generated with immunoSEQ multiplex PCR, while TCRdb's copy carries only in-frame clones and drops some. The sample consists of about 2.1 million clones, approximately 94% of them appearing once. As defined, naive CD8 cells were CD45RO-negative and positively selected for CCR7, with terminally differentiated effector memory CD45RA+ cells excluded. Every one of the donors was a Caucasian adult that lived in Nashville, Tennessee. With respect to this clone: Its specificity is not known.

The clonotype comes from a man aged 18 to 29 in good health. Some clones in this sample may be carry-over from other donors' samples. This chain links TRBV5-1 with TRBJ2-3, with D possibly being TRBD2 (5 bases). The sequencing sample was made of naive CD8+ T cells from PBMCs. The CDR3 DNA follows: TGCGCCAGCAGCTTGGGGGAGCGGCTCACAGATACGCAGTATTTT. This sequence encodes CASSLGERLTDTQYF.